This T cell receptor (beta chain) is from a study of blood T cell repertoires in COVID-19. The ends were cut back, 6 bases at V and 2 bases at J, with 5 bases in the middle. The CDR3 length is 12 residues. Participants were placed into cohorts based on the clinical history they reported. Cohort 3 recovered donors had two negative PCRs, clearance, or symptom resolution. In the original workflow: The assay estimated nucleated cells by amplifying reference gene primers. Method: immunoSEQ multiplex PCR; TCRdb's copy keeps in-frame clones and lacks some. V and J calls plus clone size are reproduced from that table; the DNA served to infer D and trimming. The sample includes 300,000 to 450,000 clones, more than 70% seen only once; the top ten take 1.2%.

V usage is TRBV12-3 or TRBV12-4 and J usage is TRBJ1-5; no definite D call. The source material was PBMCs or T cells enriched from blood (not recorded which). The origin of this receptor is a woman younger than 30 who had recovered from COVID-19. The CDR3 DNA follows: TGTGCCAGCAGAGGAGGCAATCAGCCCCAGCATTTT. Translating it yields CASRGGNQPQHF.